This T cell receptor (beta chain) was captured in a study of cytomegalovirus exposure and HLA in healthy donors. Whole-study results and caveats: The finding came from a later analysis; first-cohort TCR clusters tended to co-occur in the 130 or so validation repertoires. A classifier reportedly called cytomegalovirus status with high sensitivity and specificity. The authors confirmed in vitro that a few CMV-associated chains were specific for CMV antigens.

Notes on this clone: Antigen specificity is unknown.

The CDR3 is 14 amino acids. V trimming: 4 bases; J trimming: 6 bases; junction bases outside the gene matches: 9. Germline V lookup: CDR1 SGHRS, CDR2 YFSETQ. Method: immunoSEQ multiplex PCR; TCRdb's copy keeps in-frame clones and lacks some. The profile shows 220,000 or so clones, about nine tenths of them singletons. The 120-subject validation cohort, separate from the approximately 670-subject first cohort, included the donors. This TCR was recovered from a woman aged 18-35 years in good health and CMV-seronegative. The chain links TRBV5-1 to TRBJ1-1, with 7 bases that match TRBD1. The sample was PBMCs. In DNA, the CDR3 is TGCGCCAGCAGCGGGGGACAGCTGGGCGCTGAAGCTTTCTTT. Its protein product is CASSGGQLGAEAFF.